These 22 T cell receptor beta chains share one sample of origin, sequenced in a study of CD8 T cells in ankylosing spondylitis. What these receptors recognize is not known. Study-wide points: Seemingly characteristic of ankylosing spondylitis blood was a TCR beta motif consisting of roughly 8 highly homologous variants.

TCRdb processed the 5' RACE reads anew with MiXCR; each CDR3 protein has one entry. This table holds under 950,000 distinct CDR3 sequences, roughly 20% found once. The specimen sequenced was blood, either unsorted or a sorted T cell fraction (not recorded which). The receptors come from a male donor with ankylosing spondylitis.

This chain links TRBV27 with TRBJ2-5; TRBD2 matches at 8 bases. The V gene's germline CDR1 is MNHEY and CDR2 SMNVEV (reference sequence). This CDR3 spans 14 amino acids. The V gene end was trimmed by 8 bases and the J gene end by 3 bases; junction bases not matched to a gene: 8. In nucleotides, the CDR3 is TGTGCCAGCGCAATTGGACTAGCCAAAGAGACCCAGTACTTC. Its translation: CASAIGLAKETQYF.

This clonotype was seen a few times. The chain links TRBV25-1 to TRBJ2-3; unclear D gene. The CDR3 length is 16 residues. V was shortened by 3 bases and J by 2 bases, with 15 bases between the two germline ends. The germline CDR1 and CDR2 sequences are MGHDK and SYGVNS. DNA of the CDR3: TGTGCCAGCAGTGACCCGACTTCCATCACCACAGATACGCAGTATTTT. Protein: CASSDPTSITTDTQYF.

This clonotype was observed a handful of times. The chain combines TRBV30 with TRBJ2-1; D call uncertain. V was shortened by 1 base and J by 6 bases, with 10 bases between the two germline ends. This CDR3 has 13 amino acids. Germline loops: CDR1 GTSNPN, CDR2 SVGIG (reference sequence). CDR3 nucleotides: TGTGCCTGGAGTGGCGCTATCCCCAATGAGCAGTTCTTC. It is translated as CAWSGAIPNEQFF.

CDR3 sequence: CASSPIGQGASEKLFF. The CDR3 DNA is TGCGCCAGCAGCCCAATCGGACAGGGGGCGAGTGAAAAACTGTTTTTT. The chain employs TRBV4-1 and TRBJ1-4, with 11 bases identical to TRBD1. The V segment lost 4 bases and the J segment 7 bases; nucleotides outside the gene matches: 8. Germline V gene data show CDR1 as MGHRA and CDR2 as YSYEKL. This CDR3 spans 16 amino acids.

This CDR3 is CSAGGRQTDTQYF. The DNA of the CDR3 is TGCAGCGCCGGGGGACGGCAGACAGATACGCAGTATTTT. This sequence joins TRBV29-1 and TRBJ2-3, with D perhaps matching TRBD2 (6 bases). V was shortened by 7 bases and J by 3 bases, with 14 bases between the two germline ends. The CDR3 has 13 amino acids. From germline, CDR1 is SQVTM and CDR2 ANQGSEA.

The chain is built from TRBV6-5 and TRBJ1-2, with D possibly TRBD1 on 5 matching bases. Germline V CDR1 and CDR2: MNHEY, SVGAGI. Trimming cost V 0 bases and J 6 bases, with 17 bases left between them. This CDR3 comprises 16 residues. The CDR3 DNA reads TGTGCCAGCAGTTACTCGGTCGCGTTAGAGGGGAATGGCTACACCTTC. Protein sequence: CASSYSVALEGNGYTF.

V gene TRBV24-1 combines with J gene TRBJ1-2, with a tentative D call TRBD1 (5 bases). The CDR3 has 13 residues. Germline V gene lookup returns CDR1 KGHDR and CDR2 SFDVKD. V dropped 4 bases and J dropped 2 bases, with 7 bases sitting between them. CDR3: CATSEDSNYGYTF. CDR3 DNA: TGTGCCACCAGTGAAGACAGCAACTATGGCTACACCTTC.

The rearrangement uses TRBV6-1 and TRBJ2-7, with D maybe TRBD2 (6 bases). The CDR3 consists of 16 residues. Trimming removed 6 bases at V and 1 base at J, with 19 bases between. The germline V gene has CDR1 MNHNS and CDR2 SASEGT. The CDR3: CASSPTPLAPSYEQYF. The CDR3 region has the DNA TGTGCCAGCAGCCCCACCCCCCTAGCGCCGTCCTACGAGCAGTACTTC.

The chain combines TRBV9 with TRBJ2-7, with 10 bases fitting TRBD2. Germline V lookup: CDR1 SGDLS, CDR2 YYNGEE. This CDR3 has 15 amino acids. V lost 0 bases and J lost 6; bases outside the gene matches: 6. CDR3: CASSVGGSGRFEQYF. Written as DNA, the CDR3 is TGTGCCAGCAGCGTAGGGGGTAGCGGGAGGTTCGAGCAGTACTTC.

The chain combines TRBV9 with TRBJ2-1; no firm D call. The length of the CDR3 is 11 residues. V lost 7 bases to trimming and J lost 5 bases, with 7 bases between them. Germline CDR1 SGDLS, CDR2 YYNGEE. CDR3 DNA sequence: TGTGCCAGCGGCGACAACAATGAGCAGTTCTTC. It is translated as CASGDNNEQFF.

This clonotype was detected a few times. This chain connects TRBV11-2 to TRBJ2-7; 9 nucleotides agree with TRBD1. Germline-derived CDR1 and CDR2 are SGHAT and FQNNGV. Trimming cost V 3 bases and J 7 bases; bases outside gene matches: 7. This CDR3 spans 14 amino acids. CDR3 bases: TGTGCCAGCAGCTTGGGACAGGGTCTTTGGGAGCAGTACTTC. It is translated as CASSLGQGLWEQYF.

The V call is TRBV7-9, the J call TRBJ2-5; D remains unclear. V was pared by 4 bases and J by 4 bases, with 10 bases between. Germline loops: CDR1 SEHNR, CDR2 FQNEAQ (reference sequence). The CDR3 is 13 amino acids. The DNA of the CDR3 is TGTGCCAGCAGCTCACGTTACGGAGAGACCCAGTACTTC. Its translation: CASSSRYGETQYF.

The sample holds a few counts of this clonotype. The gene calls are TRBV4-2 and TRBJ2-2, with D perhaps TRBD1 or TRBD2 (6 bases each). The CDR3 contains 19 residues. V lost 0 bases, J lost 8 bases, and 25 bases lay in between. Germline lookup yields CDR1 LGHNA and CDR2 YNFKEQ. The CDR3 loop is CASSQDEVLGGTPTGELFF. The CDR3 nucleotides are TGTGCCAGCAGCCAAGATGAGGTCCTCGGGGGCACCCCAACTGGGGAGCTGTTTTTT.

This clonotype appeared many times. The junction departs from the called germline gene at one end, perhaps through a read error. The chain has TRBV5-1 and TRBJ2-2; 8 nucleotides line up with TRBD2. The CDR3 extends over 15 amino acids. The germline V gene encodes CDR1 SGHRS and CDR2 YFSETQ. The CDR3 nucleotides are TGTGCCAGCAGTTTAGCGGGGTCGAACACCGGGGAGCTGTTTTTT. Encoded protein: CASSLAGSNTGELFF.

The rearrangement links TRBV28 to TRBJ2-5, with no clear D. CDR3 length: 11 residues. Germline CDR1 and CDR2: MDHEN and SYDVKM. Trimming pared 6 bases from V and 9 bases from J, leaving 11 bases between. The DNA for the CDR3 is TGTGCCAGCAGGGGCCCCGGGCCCCAGTACTTC. It yields the protein CASRGPGPQYF.

The chain carries TRBV6-2 or TRBV6-3 and TRBJ2-7; 9 positions match TRBD1. The CDR3 is 16 amino acids. Trimming took 5 bases from V and 2 from J; bases not matched to a gene: 10. In germline, CDR1 is MNHEY, CDR2 SVGEGT. CDR3 in DNA: TGTGCCAGCAGTCGAACTGGGACAGGGACTCCCTACGAGCAGTACTTC. It specifies CASSRTGTGTPYEQYF.

This clonotype was counted only a few times. CDR3 region: CASSSRLAGKETQYF. The CDR3 nucleotides are TGTGCCAGCAGCTCCAGACTAGCGGGGAAAGAGACCCAGTACTTC. This chain uses TRBV11-1 with TRBJ2-5; 11 nucleotides line up with TRBD2. The CDR3 covers 15 residues. From germline, CDR1 is SGHAT and CDR2 FQDESV (reference sequence). V lost 4 bases, J lost 3 bases, and 4 bases stayed unmatched.

This clonotype was seen more than once but under ten times. V usage is TRBV4-1 and J usage is TRBJ1-2; 7 nucleotides match TRBD1. The length of the CDR3 is 12 residues. V lost 6 bases to trimming and J lost 7 bases; unmatched junction nucleotides: 5. Germline lookup yields CDR1 MGHRA and CDR2 YSYEKL. This CDR3 is CASSEGAVGYTF. CDR3 nucleotide sequence: TGCGCCAGCAGTGAGGGGGCGGTTGGCTACACCTTC.

This clonotype was seen a handful of times. The chain couples TRBV14 to TRBJ2-7, with D possibly TRBD1 on 6 matching bases. Germline values: CDR1 SGHDN, CDR2 FVKESK. V was clipped by 1 base and J by 6 bases, with 19 bases between them. The CDR3 is 16 residues long. CDR3 DNA: TGTGCCAGCAGCCAAGTCGGGAAGGGGGTAGGGCGCGAGCAGTACTTC. The encoded protein is CASSQVGKGVGREQYF. Based on the CDR3 plus reference TRBV14 and TRBJ2-7, the full variable domain is EAGVTQFPSHSVIEKGQTVTLRCDPISGHDNLYWYRRVMGKEIKFLLHFVKESKQDESGMPNNRFLAERTGGTYSTLKVQPAELEDSGVYFCASSQVGKGVGREQYFGPGTRLTVT.

The rearrangement uses TRBV29-1 and TRBJ1-2; weak D call: TRBD1 (5 bases). This CDR3 is built from 14 residues. Germline V gene lookup returns CDR1 SQVTM and CDR2 ANQGSEA. The germline V and J ends were trimmed by 6 bases and 4 bases, with 18 bases remaining between them. The CDR3 region is CSVDTLGGSYGYTF. CDR3 nucleotides: TGCAGCGTCGACACATTGGGGGGAAGCTATGGCTACACCTTC.

The gene calls are TRBV7-9 and TRBJ2-7; D ambiguous. Trimming took off 4 bases at V and 4 bases at J, with 8 bases between the two ends. Germline values: CDR1 SEHNR, CDR2 FQNEAQ (reference sequence). There are 12 residues in the CDR3. The CDR3 region has the DNA TGTGCCAGCAGCTCCATTGATTACGAGCAGTACTTC. Amino acids: CASSSIDYEQYF. The full variable domain, rest sourced from reference TRBV7-9 and TRBJ2-7, is DTGVSQNPRHKITKRGQNVTFRCDPISEHNRLYWYRQTLGQGPEFLTYFQNEAQLEKSRLLSDRFSAERPKGSFSTLEIQRTEQGDSAMYLCASSSIDYEQYFGPGTRLTVT.

This clonotype came up a few times. This sequence joins TRBV29-1 and TRBJ1-2, with a possible D match to TRBD1 (5 bases). Germline V gene lookup returns CDR1 SQVTM and CDR2 ANQGSEA. The CDR3 sequence is 13 residues long. Trimming pared 3 bases from V and 8 bases from J, leaving 16 bases between. CDR3 bases: TGCAGCGTTGAGCTGGGGGGACTCCGGGGCTACACCTTC. It specifies CSVELGGLRGYTF. Variable domain in full (rest from reference TRBV29-1 and TRBJ1-2): SAVISQKPSRDICQRGTSLTIQCQVDSQVTMMFWYRQQPGQSLTLIATANQGSEATYESGFVIDKFPISRPNLTFSTLTVSNMSPEDSSIYLCSVELGGLRGYTFGSGTRLTVV.